The 23 T cell receptor beta chains below were found in one sample sequenced in a study of identical twins. TCRdb passed the 5' RACE reads through MiXCR, listing each CDR3 protein once. Of roughly 470,000 distinct CDR3 sequences listed, about 13% are singletons. This same sample was also part of a study on yellow fever vaccine responses in identical twins.

The sample taken for sequencing was CD4+ T cells sorted from blood. These receptor sequences come from a woman between 18 and 30 years old in good health.

The V gene is TRBV4-1, the J gene TRBJ2-1; 11 nucleotides line up with TRBD2. The germline CDR1 and CDR2 sequences are MGHRA and YSYEKL. The CDR3 is 18 amino acids. Germline trimming cut 1 base from V and 7 bases from J; bases unmatched to any gene: 12. The DNA of the CDR3 is TGCGCCAGCAGCCAAGGCCTTACTAGCGGGAGTTCGAGGAATGAGCAGTTCTTC. Its translation: CASSQGLTSGSSRNEQFF.

This clonotype was observed a handful of times. The V gene is TRBV7-2, the J gene TRBJ2-7; D perhaps matches TRBD2 (5 bases). The V end was cut by 5 bases, the J end by 2 bases, with 13 bases between. The CDR3 spans 14 residues. The V gene's germline CDR1 is SGHTA and CDR2 FQGNSA. CDR3 sequence: CASSHRSGTYEQYF. DNA of the CDR3: TGTGCCAGCAGCCACCGGTCCGGGACCTACGAGCAGTACTTC.

The chain carries TRBV6-1 and TRBJ2-1; D call uncertain. Germline-derived CDR1 and CDR2 are MNHNS and SASEGT. The CDR3 runs to 11 residues. V was cut by 5 bases and J by 8 bases, with 7 bases left in between. This CDR3 reads CASSSYYEQFF. CDR3 bases: TGTGCCAGCAGTAGCTATTATGAGCAGTTCTTC.

This clonotype was seen a handful of times. J is TRBJ1-3 and V is TRBV9; D not certain. The V gene lost 0 bases and the J gene lost 2 bases, with 9 bases spanning the gap. There are 15 residues in the CDR3. Germline assignment: CDR1 SGDLS and CDR2 YYNGEE. The CDR3 here is CASSVGGVAGNTIYF. CDR3 DNA sequence: TGTGCCAGCAGCGTAGGTGGGGTTGCTGGAAACACCATATATTTT.

Many counts were recorded for this clonotype. The chain couples TRBV4-2 to TRBJ2-6; D is perhaps TRBD1 (5 bases). This CDR3 region has 18 residues. Germline CDR1 is LGHNA and CDR2 is YNFKEQ. The V and J ends lost 4 bases and 2 bases respectively, with 18 bases between them. This chain's CDR3 is CASSLRKAQGAGANVLTF. CDR3 DNA: TGTGCCAGCAGCCTACGAAAAGCGCAGGGTGCTGGGGCCAACGTCCTGACTTTC.

This clonotype has a handful of counts. The chain combines TRBV20-1 with TRBJ1-1; 9 bases agree with TRBD1. The CDR3 runs 12 residues. CDR1 and CDR2 (germline): DFQATT, SNEGSKA (reference sequence). The junction had 2 bases not matched to a gene; V was cut back by 5 bases and J by 4 bases. The CDR3 spells CSASDRGTEAFF. CDR3 nucleotides: TGCAGTGCTTCGGACAGGGGCACTGAAGCTTTCTTT.

The chain joins TRBV21-1 to TRBJ2-2; the table's TRBD1 call for D was not verified on the DNA. TRBV21-1 is marked as a pseudogene. CDR3 length equals 18 residues. The CDR3 nucleotides are TGTGCCAGCAGCAATCCGGATGGCGGACAGGGTCACACCGGGGAGCTGTTTTTT. Translation: CASSNPDGGQGHTGELFF.

In this sample, this clonotype turned up a few times. The V gene is TRBV30, the J gene TRBJ2-7; a possible D gene is TRBD1 (5 bases). V lost 8 bases, J lost 0 bases, and 11 bases lay in between. Germline assignment: CDR1 GTSNPN and CDR2 SVGIG (reference sequence). This CDR3 has 12 amino acids. The CDR3 nucleotides read TGTGCCGTCCACAGGAGCTCCTACGAGCAGTACTTC. The encoded protein is CAVHRSSYEQYF.

The chain employs TRBV6-1 and TRBJ2-7; TRBD1 aligns across 8 bases. The CDR3 is 12 amino acids. The V and J ends lost 9 bases and 3 bases, in that order; junction bases with no gene match: 4. Germline-derived CDR1 and CDR2 are MNHNS and SASEGT. In DNA form, the CDR3 reads TGTGCCAGTGACAGGGGCATCTACGAGCAGTACTTC. Protein: CASDRGIYEQYF.

This clonotype has a handful of counts. The J gene is TRBJ1-5, the V gene TRBV20-1; 8 nucleotides agree with TRBD1. The CDR3 is made up of 16 amino acids. Per germline, CDR1 DFQATT and CDR2 SNEGSKA (reference sequence). The V gene end was trimmed by 3 bases and the J gene end by 3 bases; junction bases not matched to a gene: 10. CDR3 sequence: CSASRDRLIANQPQHF. DNA of the CDR3: TGCAGTGCTAGTAGGGACAGGCTTATCGCCAATCAGCCCCAGCATTTT.

This clonotype was seen only once. The gene calls are TRBV9 and TRBJ2-2; 10 nucleotides agree with TRBD2. Per the germline V gene, CDR1 is SGDLS and CDR2 is YYNGEE. The V gene end was trimmed by 0 bases and the J gene end by 4 bases; junction bases not matched to a gene: 3. CDR3 length equals 16 residues. CDR3 in amino acids: CASSVEAGGFTGELFF. DNA for the CDR3: TGTGCCAGCAGCGTAGAAGCGGGAGGGTTCACCGGGGAGCTGTTTTTT.

In its sample, this clonotype was seen a few times. The gene calls are TRBV12-3 or TRBV12-4 and TRBJ1-1; D gene unclear. The length of the CDR3 is 14 residues. Between the trimmed V and J ends, which lost 5 bases and 1 base, there was a span of 11 bases. CDR3 in DNA: TGTGCCAGCAGTCCCGGGTCTACGAACACTGAAGCTTTCTTT. As protein: CASSPGSTNTEAFF.

This clonotype turned up a few times. For the CDR3, the DNA is TGTGCCAGCAGTTACTCTGGGGGGACCACAGATACGCAGTATTTT. Translation gives CASSYSGGTTDTQYF. The chain couples TRBV6-5 to TRBJ2-3; weak D call: TRBD2 (6 bases). CDR1 is MNHEY, CDR2 SVGAGI, per germline. The CDR3 has 15 residues. V lost 0 bases and J lost 2, with 9 bases in between.

This clonotype was observed a handful of times. This chain connects TRBV4-1 to TRBJ2-6; D not certain. The CDR3 sequence is 18 residues long. V gave up 1 base and J gave up 0 bases, with 13 bases separating them. Germline CDR1 MGHRA, CDR2 YSYEKL. The CDR3 DNA is TGCGCCAGCAGCCAAGTTCATAGGCAGAGCTCTGGGGCCAACGTCCTGACTTTC. Protein product: CASSQVHRQSSGANVLTF.

The gene calls are TRBV2 and TRBJ2-7; a possible D gene is TRBD2 (6 bases). This CDR3 is 14 amino acids long. Deletions cut 6 bases from V and 4 bases from J, with 16 bases between. Germline V CDR1 and CDR2: SNHLY, FYNNEI. CDR3 in amino acids: CASRGDSTIYEQYF. The CDR3 coding sequence is TGTGCCAGCAGGGGGGACTCGACAATTTACGAGCAGTACTTC.

CDR3 coding DNA: TGTGCCAGCAGTCCCGGGGGGCCCGGGACTAGCGGGAGAGAGTATTTT. Protein product: CASSPGGPGTSGREYF. The V call is TRBV12-3 or TRBV12-4, the J call TRBJ2-3; 14 positions match TRBD2. The CDR3 is 16 residues long. With V trimmed by 5 bases and J by 13 bases, 14 bases remained unmatched.

The rearrangement uses TRBV2 and TRBJ2-7, with 10 bases identical to TRBD1. V lost 11 bases and J lost 1; bases outside the gene matches: 5. This CDR3 has 13 residues. Per germline, CDR1 SNHLY and CDR2 FYNNEI. The CDR3 protein is CAVGTGASYEQYF. The CDR3 nucleotides read TGTGCCGTCGGGACAGGGGCGTCCTACGAGCAGTACTTC.

The rearrangement links TRBV2 to TRBJ2-1; tentatively, D is TRBD1 (6 bases). Looked up from germline, CDR1 is SNHLY and CDR2 is FYNNEI. V lost 6 bases and J 3 bases, leaving 18 bases between the germline ends. This CDR3 contains 16 residues. CDR3 amino acids: CASRRQAGMIYNEQFF. CDR3 in DNA: TGTGCCAGCAGAAGACAGGCAGGTATGATCTACAATGAGCAGTTCTTC.

The table lists this clonotype with a few counts. The chain recombines TRBV20-1 with TRBJ2-1, with D maybe TRBD1 (7 bases). CDR3 length: 17 amino acids. With 0 bases removed from V and 10 bases from J, the gap between germline ends came to 25 bases. In germline, CDR1 is DFQATT, CDR2 SNEGSKA (reference sequence). The CDR3 sequence: CSARDLASEKGGKEQFF. CDR3 sequence (DNA): TGCAGTGCTAGAGATCTGGCTAGCGAAAAAGGGGGCAAAGAGCAGTTCTTC.

This clonotype has just a few counts. The chain links TRBV5-1 to TRBJ2-7, with 7 bases aligning to TRBD2. Germline-derived CDR1 and CDR2 are SGHRS and YFSETQ. Trimming took 7 bases from V and 1 from J; bases not matched to a gene: 14. The CDR3 contains 16 residues. In DNA, the CDR3 is TGCGCCAGCTCCAGGGAGGGAGGGCCTGGGTCCTACGAGCAGTACTTC. Its protein is CASSREGGPGSYEQYF.

This clonotype occurred a few times. This sequence joins TRBV5-4 and TRBJ1-1; D gene unclear. Germline values: CDR1 SGHNT, CDR2 YYREEE (reference sequence). The V gene lost 2 bases and the J gene lost 5 bases, with 10 bases spanning the gap. The CDR3 runs to 13 residues. CDR3 sequence reads: CASSFDIRTEAFF. In DNA form, the CDR3 reads TGTGCCAGCAGCTTTGATATTCGTACTGAAGCTTTCTTT.

The V call is TRBV20-1, the J call TRBJ1-1; a weak D match, TRBD1 (6 bases). The germline CDR1 and CDR2 sequences are DFQATT and SNEGSKA (reference sequence). CDR3 length equals 14 residues. V gave up 2 bases and J gave up 0 bases, with 10 bases separating them. The CDR3 here is CSARRTAVNTEAFF. In nucleotides, the CDR3 is TGCAGTGCTAGACGGACAGCCGTGAACACTGAAGCTTTCTTT.

The chain is built from TRBV5-1 and TRBJ1-1, with D hard to call. Trimming took 0 bases from V and 7 from J, leaving 13 bases between them. Germline V CDR1 and CDR2: SGHRS, YFSETQ. This CDR3 spans 14 amino acids. DNA of the CDR3: TGCGCCAGCAGCTTGGAGTCTGGATCTATTGAAGCTTTCTTT. Translated, it gives CASSLESGSIEAFF.